These 27 T cell receptor beta chains came from one sample sequenced in a study of breast tumors, draining lymph nodes, adjacent tissues. TCRdb itself ran the multiplex PCR reads through MiXCR, one entry per CDR3 protein. This sample has about 220,000 distinct CDR3 sequences, with 34% found just once. Axillary draining lymph nodes of breast cancer patients supplied the node samples. The material sequenced was axillary lymph node tissue. These receptors originate from a female donor with breast cancer. Some clones in this sample may be carry-over from other donors' samples.

The V call is TRBV12-3 or TRBV12-4, the J call TRBJ2-1, with D possibly being TRBD2 (7 bases). The CDR3 length is 19 residues. The germline V and J ends were trimmed by 7 bases and 4 bases, with 29 bases remaining between them. CDR3 sequence reads: CASTLGTPHRGGRYNEQFF. The CDR3, as DNA: TGTGCCAGCACCCTGGGGACTCCTCATAGGGGGGGGAGATACAATGAGCAGTTCTTC.

This clonotype has ten or more counts. The chain combines TRBV6-2 or TRBV6-3 with TRBJ1-5, with TRBD1 matching over 7 bases. This CDR3 spans 14 amino acids. Germline lookup yields CDR1 MNHEY and CDR2 SVGEGT. Trimming took 4 bases from V and 6 from J; bases not matched to a gene: 6. This CDR3 reads CASSFTGASQPQHF. The CDR3 region has the DNA TGTGCCAGCAGTTTTACAGGGGCGAGTCAGCCCCAGCATTTT.

This clonotype rates as medium-sized. The chain joins TRBV2 to TRBJ1-5; D possibly corresponds to TRBD1 (5 bases). Germline-derived CDR1 and CDR2 are SNHLY and FYNNEI. The CDR3 length is 17 residues. V lost 2 bases, J lost 3 bases, and 17 bases lay in between. In nucleotides, the CDR3 is TGTGCCAGCAGTGAAAGTGGGGCAGTCATCGTCAATCAGCCCCAGCATTTT. Translated, it gives CASSESGAVIVNQPQHF.

The table lists this clonotype with many counts. The genes are TRBV11-3 and TRBJ1-2; D uncertain. Deletions cut 0 bases from V and 3 bases from J, with 14 bases between. The CDR3 totals 16 residues. CDR1 SGHNT and CDR2 YENEEA come from the germline V gene. CDR3 sequence: CASSLDPSTGYYGYTF. CDR3 in DNA: TGTGCCAGCAGCTTAGATCCTTCCACGGGCTACTATGGCTACACCTTC.

This clonotype was detected many times. The chain links TRBV15 to TRBJ1-2; 10 bases map to TRBD1. V dropped 1 base and J dropped 5; count of bases not matched to a gene: 7. In germline, CDR1 is LNHNV, CDR2 YYDKDF (reference sequence). The CDR3 has 16 amino acids. CDR3: CATSRAGTGAGYGYTF. The DNA of the CDR3 is TGTGCCACCAGCAGAGCCGGGACAGGGGCTGGGTATGGCTACACCTTC.

The rearrangement joins TRBV24-1 to TRBJ1-2; D is unresolved. Between the trimmed V and J ends, which lost 7 bases and 5 bases, there was a span of 4 bases. The CDR3 extends over 10 amino acids. The germline CDR1 and CDR2 sequences are KGHDR and SFDVKD. CDR3 sequence reads: CATSEYGYTF. CDR3 sequence (DNA): TGTGCCACCAGCGAATATGGCTACACCTTC.

This clonotype was detected ten times or more. The J gene is TRBJ2-1, the V gene TRBV7-3; 11 bases are a match to TRBD2. This CDR3 has 16 residues. With V trimmed by 1 base and J by 9 bases, 8 bases remained unmatched. In germline, CDR1 is SGHTA, CDR2 FQGTGA. The CDR3 loop is CASSLSTSGRRSEQFF. In DNA form, the CDR3 reads TGTGCCAGCAGCTTAAGCACTAGCGGGAGAAGGAGTGAGCAGTTCTTC.

This clonotype was seen repeatedly, ten times or more. The J gene is TRBJ2-2, the V gene TRBV2; 10 bases fit TRBD1. The germline V gene has CDR1 SNHLY and CDR2 FYNNEI. The V gene end was trimmed by 8 bases and the J gene end by 0 bases; junction bases not matched to a gene: 9. The CDR3 runs 17 residues. CDR3 in DNA: TGTGCCAGCGGGGGACAGGGGCCCACATCGAACACCGGGGAGCTGTTTTTT. This translates into CASGGQGPTSNTGELFF.

In this sample, this clonotype turned up many times. The V call is TRBV7-9, the J call TRBJ1-2; D call uncertain. This CDR3 spans 14 amino acids. Germline lookup yields CDR1 SEHNR and CDR2 FQNEAQ (reference sequence). Trimming left V 1 base short and J 4 bases short, with 10 bases between. The CDR3 loop reads CASSLGHGGYGYTF. CDR3 in DNA: TGTGCCAGCAGCTTAGGACACGGAGGCTATGGCTACACCTTC.

This clonotype has at least ten counts. The CDR3 nucleotides read TGTGCCAGCAGGGCACGCCGGATTAACTATGGCTACACCTTC. As protein: CASRARRINYGYTF. This chain links TRBV12-3 or TRBV12-4 with TRBJ1-2, with D hard to call. This CDR3 comprises 14 residues. V was cut by 6 bases and J by 1 base, with 12 bases left in between.

Comments on this clonotype: It is likely a read error, because the conserved phenylalanine at the end of the CDR3 is missing. This chain's CDR3 is CSARAMMGGLETQYL. The CDR3 nucleotides are TGCAGTGCTAGAGCGATGATGGGGGGGTTAGAGACCCAGTACCTC. The V call is TRBV20-1, the J call TRBJ2-5; 7 bases line up with TRBD2. CDR3 length: 15 amino acids. With V trimmed by 1 base and J by 4 bases, 9 bases remained unmatched. Looked up from germline, CDR1 is DFQATT and CDR2 is SNEGSKA (reference sequence).

This clonotype was seen many times. The rearrangement links TRBV7-8 to TRBJ2-3; tentative D call: TRBD2 (5 bases). This CDR3 has 16 residues. Germline V CDR1 and CDR2: SGHVS, FQNEAQ. V was cut by 2 bases and J by 4 bases, with 16 bases left in between. The CDR3 loop reads CASSLPPSGDPDTQYF. The CDR3 DNA is TGTGCCAGCAGCTTACCCCCATCCGGGGATCCAGATACGCAGTATTTT.

This clonotype came up many times. The chain uses TRBV3-1 and TRBJ2-7, with 7 positions matching TRBD1. CDR1 LGHDT and CDR2 YNNKEL come from the germline V gene (reference sequence). The V and J ends lost 2 bases and 6 bases, in that order; junction bases with no gene match: 4. The CDR3 has 13 residues. This CDR3 is CASSQRTGAEQYF. CDR3 bases: TGTGCCAGCAGCCAACGGACAGGCGCCGAGCAGTACTTC.

This clonotype was detected many times. The chain has TRBV5-1 and TRBJ1-6, with D possibly TRBD1 on 6 matching bases. CDR1 is SGHRS and CDR2 is YFSETQ in the germline V gene. The CDR3 loop spans 15 amino acids. Deletions cut 3 bases from V and 3 bases from J, with 10 bases between. CDR3: CASSSNRDYNSPLHF. The CDR3 coding sequence is TGCGCCAGCAGCTCCAACAGGGACTATAATTCACCCCTCCACTTT. The variable domain in full, completed from reference TRBV5-1 and TRBJ1-6, reads KAGVTQTPRYLIKTRGQQVTLSCSPISGHRSVSWYQQTPGQGLQFLFEYFSETQRNKGNFPGRFSGRQFSNSRSEMNVSTLELGDSALYLCASSSNRDYNSPLHFGNGTRLTVT.

Points on this clonotype: Since a much larger clone is just one base distant, this may be a read error. V usage is TRBV7-2 and J usage is TRBJ2-1; possible D gene TRBD1, 5 bases. Germline-derived CDR1 and CDR2 are SGHTA and FQGNSA. CDR3 length equals 15 residues. The DNA for the CDR3 is TGTGCCAGCAGCTTAGCGACAGAACTATACAATGAGCAGCTCTTC. This gives the protein CASSLATELYNEQLF.

The rearrangement links TRBV6-1 to TRBJ1-5; 7 nucleotides line up with TRBD1. Germline lookup yields CDR1 MNHNS and CDR2 SASEGT. CDR3 length: 15 residues. The V segment lost 6 bases and the J segment 3 bases; nucleotides outside the gene matches: 8. The CDR3 DNA follows: TGTGCCAGCAGAGCCCGGGACAGCTCCAATCAGCCCCAGCATTTT. This gives the protein CASRARDSSNQPQHF.

This clonotype was counted at least ten times. The chain links TRBV20-1 to TRBJ2-5, with 9 bases that match TRBD2. Germline CDR1 DFQATT, CDR2 SNEGSKA (reference sequence). J gave up 5 bases and V 2 bases, and 3 bases lay outside the gene matches. The CDR3 is 13 amino acids. CDR3 sequence: CSARIAGVETQYF. The CDR3 DNA sequence: TGCAGTGCTAGAATAGCGGGAGTGGAGACCCAGTACTTC.

This clonotype occurred many times. A much larger clone sits a single nucleotide away, making a read error possible. V usage is TRBV7-2 and J usage is TRBJ2-7; no clear D. With 1 base removed from V and 3 bases from J, the gap between germline ends came to 4 bases. The length of the CDR3 is 12 residues. Germline V CDR1 and CDR2: SGHTA, FQGNSA. CDR3 bases: TGTGCCAGCAGCTTAGTGGACTACGAGCAGTACTTC. This translates into CASSLVDYEQYF. The complete variable domain, with remaining parts taken from reference TRBV7-2 and TRBJ2-7, reads GAGVSQSPSNKVTEKGKDVELRCDPISGHTALYWYRQSLGQGLEFLIYFQGNSAPDKSGLPSDRFSAERTGGSVSTLTIQRTQQEDSAVYLCASSLVDYEQYFGPGTRLTVT.

Many counts were recorded for this clonotype. The CDR3 DNA reads TGTGCCAGCAGCCCCAAAGACAGGTCTTATGGGGCCAACGTCCTGACTTTC. This translates into CASSPKDRSYGANVLTF. The chain has TRBV11-1 and TRBJ2-6; possible D gene TRBD1, 6 bases. This CDR3 spans 17 amino acids. Germline V lookup: CDR1 SGHAT, CDR2 FQDESV (reference sequence). Trimming pared 5 bases from V and 3 bases from J, leaving 17 bases between.

As regards this clonotype: A read error may be the cause here, since a much bigger clone is one base away. V usage is TRBV7-3 and J usage is TRBJ2-3, with D tentatively TRBD1 (5 bases). With the DNA end fitting TRBJ1-5 better, the J assignment may be wrong. CDR1 and CDR2 from the germline V gene are SGHTA and FQGTGA. The CDR3 is made up of 15 amino acids. The CDR3 sequence is CASSLLAGQPYTQHF. DNA of the CDR3: TGTGCCAGCAGCCTGCTAGCGGGGCAACCCTATACGCAGCATTTT.

The chain recombines TRBV7-3 with TRBJ1-6, with a possible D match to TRBD1 (5 bases). This CDR3 region has 14 residues. Germline loops: CDR1 SGHTA, CDR2 FQGTGA. V dropped 4 bases and J dropped 6 bases, with 10 bases sitting between them. The CDR3 is CASSSQGGNSPLHF. In nucleotides, the CDR3 is TGTGCCAGCAGCTCCCAGGGAGGTAATTCACCCCTCCACTTT.

This clonotype was detected many times. CDR3 bases: TGTGCCAGCAGTTACGATCTTGGGTTGTTCTTCTTC. It translates to CASSYDLGLFFF. This chain connects TRBV6-6 to TRBJ2-1; D is ambiguous. V was clipped by 2 bases and J by 16 bases, with 15 bases between them. The CDR3 sequence is 12 residues long. CDR1 and CDR2 from the germline V gene are MNHNY and SVGAGI (reference sequence).

Many counts were recorded for this clonotype. The chain uses TRBV24-1 and TRBJ1-2; 11 bases are shared with TRBD1. Per germline, CDR1 KGHDR and CDR2 SFDVKD. Trimming took 5 bases from V and 7 from J; bases not matched to a gene: 8. This CDR3 comprises 15 residues. CDR3 residues: CATSAPDRGLFGYTF. The CDR3 DNA follows: TGTGCCACCAGTGCCCCGGACAGGGGGCTGTTTGGCTACACCTTC.

On this clonotype: This sequence may be a read error, since a much larger clone differs from it by one base. J is TRBJ1-3 and V is TRBV6-6, with TRBD1 as a possible D gene (5 bases). This CDR3 region has 15 residues. The V gene's germline CDR1 is MNHNY and CDR2 SVGAGI (reference sequence). V lost 6 bases to trimming and J lost 2 bases, with 14 bases between them. CDR3 region: CASRPRGGAGNTIYF. DNA of the CDR3: TGTGCCAGCAGACCGAGAGGAGGGGCTGGAAACACCATATATTTT.

In its sample, this clonotype was seen a few times. The chain couples TRBV2 to TRBJ1-1; D might be TRBD1 (6 bases). Germline V gene sequence: CDR1 SNHLY, CDR2 FYNNEI. Trimming stripped 6 bases from V and 3 bases from J, with 11 bases between. This CDR3 has 13 amino acids. The CDR3 DNA reads TGTGCCAGCAGACAGGGAGAGGACACTGAAGCTTTCTTT. It specifies CASRQGEDTEAFF.

This clonotype was counted many times. V and J are TRBV20-1 and TRBJ2-7; D assignment may be TRBD1 or TRBD2 (5 bases each). Looked up from germline, CDR1 is DFQATT and CDR2 is SNEGSKA (reference sequence). The CDR3 has 14 residues. The V end was cut by 3 bases, the J end by 2 bases, with 14 bases between. CDR3 nucleotide sequence: TGCAGTGCTAGCCGCCGGGACGGCACCTACGAGCAGTACTTC. Translation: CSASRRDGTYEQYF.

This clonotype was seen at least ten times. The genes are TRBV4-1 and TRBJ2-1; D may match TRBD1 or TRBD2 (5 bases each). The CDR3 has 11 residues. Germline CDR1 reads MGHRA; CDR2 reads YSYEKL. V lost 8 bases to trimming and J lost 7 bases, with 9 bases between them. The CDR3 region is CASGTGNEQFF. CDR3 nucleotides: TGCGCCAGCGGGACGGGGAATGAGCAGTTCTTC.